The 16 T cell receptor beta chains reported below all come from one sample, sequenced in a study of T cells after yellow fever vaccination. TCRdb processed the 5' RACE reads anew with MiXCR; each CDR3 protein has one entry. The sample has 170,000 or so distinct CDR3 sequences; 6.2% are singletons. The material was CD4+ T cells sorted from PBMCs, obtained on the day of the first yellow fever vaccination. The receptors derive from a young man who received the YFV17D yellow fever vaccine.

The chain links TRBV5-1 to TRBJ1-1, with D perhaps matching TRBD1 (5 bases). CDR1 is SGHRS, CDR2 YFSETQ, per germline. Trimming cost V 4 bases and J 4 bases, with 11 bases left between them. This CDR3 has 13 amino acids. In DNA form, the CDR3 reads TGCGCCAGCAGCGGTCAGGGCATCACTGAAGCTTTCTTT. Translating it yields CASSGQGITEAFF.

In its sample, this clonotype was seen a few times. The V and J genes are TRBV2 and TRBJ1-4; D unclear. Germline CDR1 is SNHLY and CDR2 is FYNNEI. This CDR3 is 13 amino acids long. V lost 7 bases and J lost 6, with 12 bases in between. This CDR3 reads CASNPSRDEKLFF. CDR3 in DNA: TGTGCCAGCAATCCCAGCCGAGATGAAAAACTGTTTTTT.

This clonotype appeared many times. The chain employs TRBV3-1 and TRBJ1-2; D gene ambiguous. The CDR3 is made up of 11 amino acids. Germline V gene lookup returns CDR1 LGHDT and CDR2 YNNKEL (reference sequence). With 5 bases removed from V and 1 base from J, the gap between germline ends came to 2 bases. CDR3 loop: CASSNNYGYTF. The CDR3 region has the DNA TGTGCCAGCAGCAATAACTATGGCTACACCTTC. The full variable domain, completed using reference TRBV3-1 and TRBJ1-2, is DTAVSQTPKYLVTQMGNDKSIKCEQNLGHDTMYWYKQDSKKFLKIMFSYNNKELIINETVPNRFSPKSPDKAHLNLHINSLELGDSAVYFCASSNNYGYTFGSGTRLTVV.

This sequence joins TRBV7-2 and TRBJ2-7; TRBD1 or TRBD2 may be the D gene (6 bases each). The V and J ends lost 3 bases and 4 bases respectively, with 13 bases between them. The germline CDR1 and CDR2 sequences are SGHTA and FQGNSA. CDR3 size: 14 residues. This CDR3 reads CASSFDRTTYEQYF. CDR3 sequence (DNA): TGTGCCAGCAGCTTCGACAGGACTACATACGAGCAGTACTTC. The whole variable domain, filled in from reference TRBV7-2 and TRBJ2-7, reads GAGVSQSPSNKVTEKGKDVELRCDPISGHTALYWYRQSLGQGLEFLIYFQGNSAPDKSGLPSDRFSAERTGGSVSTLTIQRTQQEDSAVYLCASSFDRTTYEQYFGPGTRLTVT.

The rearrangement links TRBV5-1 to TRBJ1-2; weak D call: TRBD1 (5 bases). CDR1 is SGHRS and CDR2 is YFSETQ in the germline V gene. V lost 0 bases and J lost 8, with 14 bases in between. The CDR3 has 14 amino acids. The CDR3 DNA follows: TGCGCCAGCAGCTTGGGACAGCCCCTGGCAGGCTACACCTTC. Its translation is CASSLGQPLAGYTF.

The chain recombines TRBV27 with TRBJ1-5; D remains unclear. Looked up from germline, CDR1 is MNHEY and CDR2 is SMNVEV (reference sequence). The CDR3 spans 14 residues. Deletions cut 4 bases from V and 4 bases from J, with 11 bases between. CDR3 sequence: CASSSQIGNQPQHF. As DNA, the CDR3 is TGTGCCAGCAGTTCCCAGATTGGGAATCAGCCCCAGCATTTT.

The CDR3 DNA reads TGTGCCAGCAGCACCCTCAGCTATGGCTACACCTTC. Its translation is CASSTLSYGYTF. This sequence joins TRBV7-2 and TRBJ1-2; D not certain. The V gene lost 5 bases and the J gene lost 4 bases, with 8 bases spanning the gap. The V gene's germline CDR1 is SGHTA and CDR2 FQGNSA. The CDR3 loop spans 12 amino acids.

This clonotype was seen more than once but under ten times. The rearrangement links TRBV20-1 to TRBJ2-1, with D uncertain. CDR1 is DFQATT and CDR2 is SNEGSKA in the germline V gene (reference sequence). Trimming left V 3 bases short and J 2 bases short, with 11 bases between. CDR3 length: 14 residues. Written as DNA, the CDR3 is TGCAGTGCTAGTGCCCCAGCCCCCTACAATGAGCAGTTCTTC. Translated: CSASAPAPYNEQFF.

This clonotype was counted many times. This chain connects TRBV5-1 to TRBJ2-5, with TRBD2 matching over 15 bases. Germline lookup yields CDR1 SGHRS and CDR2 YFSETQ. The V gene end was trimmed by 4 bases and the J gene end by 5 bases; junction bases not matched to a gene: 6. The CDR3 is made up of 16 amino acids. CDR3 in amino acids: CASSPRTSGGEETQYF. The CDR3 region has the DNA TGCGCCAGCAGCCCCAGGACTAGCGGGGGGGAGGAGACCCAGTACTTC.

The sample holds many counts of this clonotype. The CDR3 sequence is CASSTSGTSGGTQYF. The CDR3 DNA reads as TGTGCCAGCAGCACCTCCGGGACATCTGGGGGGACCCAGTACTTC. This sequence joins TRBV7-2 and TRBJ2-5, with a tentative D call TRBD1 (6 bases). The V end lost 5 bases, the J end lost 7 bases, and 20 bases lay between the germline ends. Germline V gene sequence: CDR1 SGHTA, CDR2 FQGNSA. The CDR3 has 15 amino acids.

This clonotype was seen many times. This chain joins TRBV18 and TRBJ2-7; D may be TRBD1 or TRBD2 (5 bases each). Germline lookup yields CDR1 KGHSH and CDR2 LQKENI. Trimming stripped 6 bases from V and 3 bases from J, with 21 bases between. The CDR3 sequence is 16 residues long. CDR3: CASSRGAGGSLYEQYF. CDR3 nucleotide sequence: TGTGCCAGCTCGCGTGGGGCCGGCGGGTCCCTCTACGAGCAGTACTTC.

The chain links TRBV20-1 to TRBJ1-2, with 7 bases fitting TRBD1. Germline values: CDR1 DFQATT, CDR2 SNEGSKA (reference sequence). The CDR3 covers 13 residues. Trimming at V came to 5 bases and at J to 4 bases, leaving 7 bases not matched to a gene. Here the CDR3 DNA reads TGCAGTGCTCCCGGGACAGCAAGCTATGGCTACACCTTC. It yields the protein CSAPGTASYGYTF.

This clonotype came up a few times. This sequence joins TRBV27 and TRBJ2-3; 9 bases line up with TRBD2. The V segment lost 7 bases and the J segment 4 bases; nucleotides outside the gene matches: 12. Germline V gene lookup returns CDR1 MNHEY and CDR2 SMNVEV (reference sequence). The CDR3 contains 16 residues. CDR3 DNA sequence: TGTGCCAGCAAGACAGGGTGGCGGGGGGGGCCAGATACGCAGTATTTT. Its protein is CASKTGWRGGPDTQYF.

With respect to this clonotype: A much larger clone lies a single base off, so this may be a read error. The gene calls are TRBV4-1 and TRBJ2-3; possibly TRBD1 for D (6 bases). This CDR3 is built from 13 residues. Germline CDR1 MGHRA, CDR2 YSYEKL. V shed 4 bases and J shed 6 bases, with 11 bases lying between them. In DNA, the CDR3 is TGCGCCAGCAGCCCCGGGACAAATGATACGCAGTATTTT. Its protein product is CASSPGTNDTQYF.

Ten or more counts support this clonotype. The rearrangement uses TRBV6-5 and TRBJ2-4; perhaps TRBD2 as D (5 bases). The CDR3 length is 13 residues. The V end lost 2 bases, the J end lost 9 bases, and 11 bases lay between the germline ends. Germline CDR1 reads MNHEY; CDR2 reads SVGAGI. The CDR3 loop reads CASSYTNRGIQYF. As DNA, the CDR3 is TGTGCCAGCAGTTACACCAACCGGGGCATTCAGTACTTC.

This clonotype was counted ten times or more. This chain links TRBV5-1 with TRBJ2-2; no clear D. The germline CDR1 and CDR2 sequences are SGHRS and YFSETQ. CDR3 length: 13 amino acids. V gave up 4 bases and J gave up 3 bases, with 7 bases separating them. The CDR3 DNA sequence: TGCGCCAGCAGCAGATCGGACACCGGGGAGCTGTTTTTT. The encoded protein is CASSRSDTGELFF.